Listed below are T cell receptor beta chains from one sample, sequenced in a study of identical twins. A single record per CDR3 protein comes from TCRdb applying MiXCR to the 5' RACE reads. The sample lists fewer than 650,000 distinct CDR3 sequences, 9.6% seen once, with around 3.1% in the top ten. These data also formed part of another study, on yellow fever vaccine responses in identical twins.

Source material: PBMCs. The receptors come from a woman in her late teens or twenties in good health. Each CDR3 is given with its conserved first and last residue. Each record gives: J gene, V gene, CDR3 protein.

TRBJ2-7,TRBV7-9,CASSPPWGGAIDEQYF
TRBJ2-2,TRBV5-1,CASSVPDTGELFF
TRBJ2-7,TRBV10-2,CASTQLADLEQYF
TRBJ2-4,TRBV27,CASRDPGQGKNIQYF
TRBJ2-3,TRBV3-1,CASSQAPGKSTDTQYF
TRBJ2-1,TRBV28,CASNAAGEYNEQFF
TRBJ1-1,TRBV29-1,CSVEATLNTEAFF
TRBJ2-7,TRBV28,CASYSGANEQYF
TRBJ2-7,TRBV5-5,CASSLAGSSSYEQYF
TRBJ2-5,TRBV4-1,CASSQANSGNSQETQYF
TRBJ2-7,TRBV29-1,CSVVNVYTYEQYF
TRBJ2-1,TRBV29-1,CSVESQRGNNEQFF
TRBJ1-4,TRBV28,CASSLLADNEKLFF
TRBJ2-2,TRBV6-5,CASSYGMTGGWTGELFF
TRBJ1-3,TRBV29-1,CSTRTVGNTIYF
TRBJ2-3,TRBV20-1,CSASSLAGSSSTDTQYF
TRBJ2-7,TRBV20-1,CSATQRNGHSYEQYF
TRBJ2-7,TRBV5-1,CASSLGPLGGSGSYEQYF
TRBJ2-1,TRBV7-6,CASSPARGTGGSEQFF
TRBJ2-3,TRBV7-7,CASSLGTDKTDTQYF
TRBJ2-7,TRBV5-6,CASSLRGAPFSEQYF
TRBJ2-5,TRBV24-1,CATSDPLALETQYF
TRBJ2-5,TRBV7-9,CASSYPSGGAGETQYF
TRBJ1-6,TRBV7-9,CASSARGQGAGDSPLHF
TRBJ2-5,TRBV5-1,CASSLEGNQETQYF
TRBJ2-7,TRBV7-9,CASSSPRGREPYEQYF
TRBJ2-7,TRBV20-1,CSATGAAASYEQYF
TRBJ2-7,TRBV7-2,CASSLGTGSAYEQYF
TRBJ1-1,TRBV9,CASSESRYTEAFF
TRBJ2-7,TRBV7-2,CASSGYGTSGNEQYF
TRBJ2-3,TRBV4-1,CASSLDRGLGTDTQYF
TRBJ1-1,TRBV12-3/TRBV12-4,CASRPTEPSTEAFF
TRBJ1-4,TRBV6-5,CASSYRTGDNEKLFF
TRBJ2-3,TRBV24-1,CATSDSTGLLTDTQYF
TRBJ2-1,TRBV12-3/TRBV12-4,CASAIIINNEQFF
TRBJ1-2,TRBV12-3/TRBV12-4,CASSFRDRGNYGYTF
TRBJ2-1,TRBV24-1,CATSDFTQGNEQFF
TRBJ2-1,TRBV7-2,CASRDLLAPINYNEQFF
TRBJ2-5,TRBV6-5,CASSYSPSGGQETQYF
TRBJ2-7,TRBV27,CASSLYSQTYEQYF
TRBJ2-1,TRBV6-1,CASSAGQALYNEQFF
TRBJ2-6,TRBV7-2,CASSLRGSSSGANVLTF
TRBJ2-2,TRBV9,CASSVTGTSTGELFF
TRBJ2-2,TRBV5-1,CASSSGQGGLTGELFF
TRBJ2-7,TRBV18,CASSPPDSVTYEQYF
TRBJ2-7,TRBV5-5,CASSFFLQVREQYF
TRBJ1-2,TRBV12-3/TRBV12-4,CASSSGQGVYGYTF